A selection of T cell receptor beta chains follows, all from one sample in a study of cytomegalovirus exposure and HLA in healthy donors. Profiling relied on immunoSEQ multiplex PCR, and the TCRdb table lists in-frame clones only, not all of them. Of around 200,000 clones in the sample, around nine tenths were seen once. Sequencing was done on a sample of PBMCs. The receptor source for this set is a woman aged 18-29 years in good health and CMV-seronegative. Both conserved end residues are part of each CDR3. The order of the fields is V gene, J gene, clone size, D gene, CDR3 protein, CDR3 DNA. D genes are given only for firm matches. For some rows the clone size is stated as once, few or many, or as a class when expanded; others skip it.

v_call: TRBV28
j_call: TRBJ2-1
clone_size: NA
d_call: NA
cdr3_aa: CASTYSGITNEQFF
cdr3_nt: TGTGCCAGCACTTATAGCGGAATAACAAATGAGCAGTTCTTC

v_call: TRBV19
j_call: TRBJ2-5
clone_size: few
d_call: TRBD1
cdr3_aa: CASSDRGGETQYF
cdr3_nt: TGTGCCAGTAGTGACAGGGGAGGAGAGACCCAGTACTTC

v_call: TRBV20-1
j_call: TRBJ1-2
clone_size: NA
d_call: NA
cdr3_aa: CSAPDNEGYTF
cdr3_nt: TGCAGTGCCCCGGACAATGAGGGCTACACCTTC

v_call: TRBV11-2
j_call: TRBJ2-7
clone_size: few
d_call: TRBD1
cdr3_aa: CASSLATGWPISYEQYF
cdr3_nt: TGTGCCAGCAGCTTAGCGACAGGGTGGCCTATTTCCTACGAGCAGTACTTC

v_call: TRBV5-1
j_call: TRBJ1-2
clone_size: few
d_call: NA
cdr3_aa: CASSLGHGYGYTF
cdr3_nt: TGCGCCAGCAGCTTGGGACACGGCTATGGCTACACCTTC

v_call: TRBV9
j_call: TRBJ2-1
clone_size: NA
d_call: TRBD2
cdr3_aa: CASSVASGRVRNEQFF
cdr3_nt: TGTGCCAGCAGCGTAGCCAGCGGGAGGGTGCGAAATGAGCAGTTCTTC

v_call: TRBV27
j_call: TRBJ2-7
clone_size: NA
d_call: TRBD1
cdr3_aa: CASSITPDRRPYEQYF
cdr3_nt: TGTGCCAGCAGTATCACCCCGGACAGGAGGCCCTACGAGCAGTACTTC

v_call: TRBV18
j_call: TRBJ1-5
clone_size: NA
d_call: NA
cdr3_aa: CASSPRQGGDQPQHF
cdr3_nt: TGTGCCAGCTCACCACGTCAGGGAGGGGATCAGCCCCAGCATTTT

v_call: TRBV2
j_call: TRBJ2-1
clone_size: NA
d_call: NA
cdr3_aa: CASSDLDFEPNITESSYNEQFF
cdr3_nt: TGTGCCAGCAGCGACTTAGATTTCGAGCCCAATATCACCGAGAGCTCCTACAATGAGCAGTTCTTC

v_call: TRBV4-3
j_call: TRBJ2-7
clone_size: NA
d_call: NA
cdr3_aa: CASSQGWRTSRSYEQYF
cdr3_nt: TGCGCCAGCAGCCAAGGATGGCGTACTAGTCGGTCCTACGAGCAGTACTTC

v_call: TRBV28
j_call: TRBJ2-5
clone_size: NA
d_call: NA
cdr3_aa: CASSYRPQETQYF
cdr3_nt: TGTGCCAGCAGTTACAGACCCCAAGAGACCCAGTACTTC

v_call: TRBV7-2
j_call: TRBJ1-5
clone_size: NA
d_call: NA
cdr3_aa: CASSLSITDQPQHF
cdr3_nt: TGTGCCAGCAGCTTATCGATTACGGATCAGCCCCAGCATTTT